This entry concerns a single T cell receptor (beta chain). The data are from a study of blood T cell repertoires in COVID-19. Study summary: Samples of COVID-19 (acute and convalescent) were obtained from the United States, Italy and Spain. T cells, B-cell-depleted T cells, or PBMCs supplied cDNA or gDNA.

Per the original methods: By means of reference gene primer amplification, nucleated cell counts were estimated. TCRdb's copy holds only in-frame clones and misses some; the assay was immunoSEQ multiplex PCR. V, J and clone size are taken as reported in that table, and D and trimming were inferred from the DNA itself. The sample lists more than 45,000 clones, 70% to 90% occurring once. Per germline, CDR1 LNHDA and CDR2 SQIVND (reference sequence). The CDR3 has 14 residues. V was cut by 8 bases and J by 9 bases, with 17 bases left in between. This chain connects TRBV19 to TRBJ1-6; a possible D gene is TRBD1 (6 bases). The sequence derives from a man aged 55 to 70 with acute or convalescent COVID-19. Source material: peripheral blood. In DNA form, the CDR3 reads TGTGCCAGTGGAAGTGGACAGTCTAGTTCACCCCTCCACTTT. Translated, it gives CASGSGQSSSPLHF.